Listed below are T cell receptor beta chains from one sample, sequenced in a study of shared clonotypes between healthy human individuals. The assay was immunoSEQ multiplex PCR, and TCRdb's table has in-frame clones only and misses some. The sample has hundreds of thousands of clones; roughly three quarters are singletons. Sequencing was performed on PBMCs. The receptors originated from a woman in her 40s in good health. Some clones in this sample may be carry-over from other donors' samples. Each CDR3 is given with its conserved first and last residue. The order of the fields is V gene, clone size, D gene, J gene, CDR3 DNA, CDR3 protein. D genes are given only for firm matches. Clone size is given for some rows only: seen once, a few or many times, or a class if the clone is expanded.

v_call: TRBV29-1; clone_size: once; d_call: TRBD1; j_call: TRBJ1-2; cdr3_nt: TGCAGCGTTCATCGCCGGGACAGTTCATTAGCTAACTATGGCTACACCTTC; cdr3_aa: CSVHRRDSSLANYGYTF
v_call: TRBV6-1; clone_size: once; d_call: NA; j_call: TRBJ1-1; cdr3_nt: TGTGCCAGTCGGTACCAGGGAAACACTGAAGCTTTCTTT; cdr3_aa: CASRYQGNTEAFF
v_call: TRBV19; clone_size: NA; d_call: NA; j_call: TRBJ2-5; cdr3_nt: TGTGCCAGTAGTATCTCAAAACAAGAGACCCAGTACTTC; cdr3_aa: CASSISKQETQYF
v_call: TRBV2; clone_size: NA; d_call: TRBD2; j_call: TRBJ2-7; cdr3_nt: TGTGCCAGTCGGGAGGGCCAAGGTAGGGAGCAGTACTTC; cdr3_aa: CASREGQGREQYF
v_call: TRBV20-1; clone_size: NA; d_call: NA; j_call: TRBJ2-1; cdr3_nt: TGCAGTGCTAGTTTCAATGAGCAGTTCTTC; cdr3_aa: CSASFNEQFF
v_call: TRBV18; clone_size: NA; d_call: NA; j_call: TRBJ2-5; cdr3_nt: TGTGCCAGCTCAGCCGTAGGATACAGACAAGAGACCCAGTACTTC; cdr3_aa: CASSAVGYRQETQYF
v_call: TRBV7-2; clone_size: NA; d_call: NA; j_call: TRBJ2-7; cdr3_nt: TGTGCCAGCAGCTTACAGCGGAACTCCTACGAGCAGTACTTC; cdr3_aa: CASSLQRNSYEQYF
v_call: TRBV7-3; clone_size: NA; d_call: NA; j_call: TRBJ1-1; cdr3_nt: TGTGCCAGCAGCTTAAGGGGGGAAGTTGAAGCTTTCTTT; cdr3_aa: CASSLRGEVEAFF
v_call: TRBV6-1; clone_size: NA; d_call: TRBD1; j_call: TRBJ1-1; cdr3_nt: TGTGCCAGCAGCCTGGAGACAGGGCGGGGCACTGAAGCTTTCTTT; cdr3_aa: CASSLETGRGTEAFF
v_call: TRBV2; clone_size: NA; d_call: NA; j_call: TRBJ2-2; cdr3_nt: TGTGCCAGCAGCAGGGAGGACACCGGGGAGCTGTTTTTT; cdr3_aa: CASSREDTGELFF
v_call: TRBV5-1; clone_size: NA; d_call: TRBD2; j_call: TRBJ2-3; cdr3_nt: TGCGCCAGCAGCTTGATGGGTCCGGGACTAGGCCTATCAGGTATCAGTGTTACGCAGTATTTT; cdr3_aa: CASSLMGPGLGLSGISVTQYF
v_call: TRBV7-6; clone_size: NA; d_call: TRBD1; j_call: TRBJ1-4; cdr3_nt: TGTGCCAGCAGCGCGGACAGGTCTCACGCGGAAAAACTGTTTTTT; cdr3_aa: CASSADRSHAEKLFF
v_call: TRBV28; clone_size: NA; d_call: TRBD1; j_call: TRBJ2-7; cdr3_nt: TGTGCCAGCAAGGGGGCCCAGGGTTCCTACGAGCAGTACTTC; cdr3_aa: CASKGAQGSYEQYF
v_call: TRBV7-9; clone_size: once; d_call: TRBD1; j_call: TRBJ2-6; cdr3_nt: TGTGCCAGCAGCCCGGGACCGGGACAGGGTACGACTGGGGCCAACGTCCTGACTTTC; cdr3_aa: CASSPGPGQGTTGANVLTF
v_call: TRBV7-2; clone_size: NA; d_call: NA; j_call: TRBJ2-7; cdr3_nt: TGTGCCAGCGGCTACGAGCAGTACTTC; cdr3_aa: CASGYEQYF
v_call: TRBV18; clone_size: NA; d_call: NA; j_call: TRBJ1-2; cdr3_nt: TGTGCCAGCTCACCTAGCGGACAGTTGGACTATGGCTACACCTTC; cdr3_aa: CASSPSGQLDYGYTF
v_call: TRBV19; clone_size: NA; d_call: NA; j_call: TRBJ1-1; cdr3_nt: TGTGCCAGTAGTACCAGTGGGTACAGGGACGGCAAGAATGAAGCTTTCTTT; cdr3_aa: CASSTSGYRDGKNEAFF
v_call: TRBV2; clone_size: NA; d_call: TRBD1; j_call: TRBJ2-3; cdr3_nt: TGTGCCAGCAGTGGGGGGACAGGGAGAGATACGCAGTATTTT; cdr3_aa: CASSGGTGRDTQYF
v_call: TRBV30; clone_size: NA; d_call: NA; j_call: TRBJ2-1; cdr3_nt: TGTGCCTGGTCGTTGGGTTGGGTAGGTGAGCAGTTCTTC; cdr3_aa: CAWSLGWVGEQFF
v_call: TRBV28; clone_size: NA; d_call: NA; j_call: TRBJ2-2; cdr3_nt: TGTGCCAGCAGCCGCCCCAGTGGCACCGGGGAGCTGTTTTTT; cdr3_aa: CASSRPSGTGELFF